These T cell receptor beta chains were read from a single sample in a study of blood T cell repertoires in COVID-19. TCRdb keeps only in-frame clones here, not all; method: immunoSEQ multiplex PCR. The sample shows 120,000 or so clones, roughly 80% of them seen only once. Sequenced input: peripheral blood. The receptors originated from a human donor in a cohort sampled during active COVID-19. Each CDR3 is given with its conserved first and last residue. A D gene is named only where the DNA matches it firmly. Not every row has a clone size; where given, it reads once, few, many or a size class.

clone_size	d_call	v_call	j_call	cdr3_aa	cdr3_nt
once	TRBD2	TRBV5-1	TRBJ2-5	CASSGGGDQETQYF	TGCGCCAGCAGCGGCGGGGGGGACCAAGAGACCCAGTACTTC
NA	TRBD2	TRBV6-6	TRBJ2-7	CASSPGGGLEQYF	TGTGCCAGCAGCCCCGGGGGAGGGCTCGAGCAGTACTTC
NA	TRBD1	TRBV3-1/TRBV3-2	TRBJ1-2	CASSQDGVRGHGYTF	TGTGCCAGCAGCCAAGACGGGGTTAGGGGGCATGGCTACACCTTC
NA	NA	TRBV12-3/TRBV12-4	TRBJ1-1	CASRRGSNTEAFF	TGTGCCAGCAGGAGAGGTTCGAACACTGAAGCTTTCTTT
NA	TRBD1	TRBV5-4	TRBJ2-2	CASSLGVDRGLSGELFF	TGTGCCAGCAGCTTGGGGGTGGACAGGGGGCTGTCCGGGGAGCTGTTTTTT
NA	TRBD1	TRBV4-1	TRBJ1-1	CASSQTNRGGTEAFF	TGCGCCAGCAGCCAAACTAACAGGGGCGGCACTGAAGCTTTCTTT
few	NA	TRBV28	TRBJ2-2	CASKGYTGELFF	TGTGCCAGCAAGGGGTATACCGGGGAGCTGTTTTTT
NA	TRBD1	TRBV10-3	TRBJ1-5	CAISDGDRGMGQPQHF	TGTGCCATCAGTGATGGGGACAGGGGAATGGGTCAGCCCCAGCATTTT
NA	NA	TRBV28	TRBJ1-2	CASSLFRDPGYTF	TGTGCCAGCAGTTTATTCAGGGATCCTGGCTACACCTTC
NA	NA	TRBV15	TRBJ2-1	CATSRVITISYNEQFF	TGTGCCACCAGCAGAGTCATCACAATATCCTACAATGAGCAGTTCTTC
NA	TRBD1	TRBV28	TRBJ1-2	CASRPTGAGGYTF	TGTGCCAGCAGACCGACAGGGGCGGGAGGCTACACCTTC
NA	TRBD1	TRBV6-6	TRBJ1-6	CASIGTGSYNSPLHF	TGTGCCAGCATTGGGACAGGCTCCTATAATTCACCCCTCCACTTT
NA	TRBD1	TRBV7-9	TRBJ2-3	CASSLPFGQGEGLPTQYF	TGTGCCAGCAGCTTACCCTTTGGGCAGGGGGAAGGACTCCCAACGCAGTATTTT
NA	TRBD1	TRBV4-2	TRBJ1-6	CASSQGTGGGSSYNSPLHF	TGTGCCAGCAGCCAGGGGACAGGGGGCGGTAGCTCCTATAATTCACCCCTCCACTTT
once	NA	TRBV5-6	TRBJ1-6	CASSSRSSYNSPLHF	TGTGCCAGCAGCTCCAGAAGCTCCTATAATTCACCCCTCCACTTT
few	NA	TRBV5-1	TRBJ2-3	CASRPGEDTQYF	TGCGCCAGCAGGCCGGGAGAAGATACGCAGTATTTT
NA	NA	TRBV7-2	TRBJ2-1	CASSLTVNEQFF	TGTGCCAGCAGCTTAACGGTGAATGAGCAGTTCTTC
NA	NA	TRBV30	TRBJ2-1	CAWSHASWRGNEQFF	TGTGCCTGGAGTCATGCGAGTTGGAGAGGGAATGAGCAGTTCTTC
few	TRBD2	TRBV7-6	TRBJ2-2	CASSLSYGRATGELFF	TGTGCCAGCAGCTTATCTTACGGGAGGGCCACCGGGGAGCTGTTTTTT
once	NA	TRBV6-2/TRBV6-3	TRBJ1-4	CASSHRDTGDKLFF	TGTGCCAGCAGCCACCGGGACACGGGCGACAAACTGTTTTTT
NA	TRBD1	TRBV18	TRBJ1-5	CASSPTGGQHQPQHF	TGTGCCAGCTCACCTACAGGGGGTCAACATCAGCCCCAGCATTTT
NA	NA	TRBV12-5	TRBJ2-7	CASVRGSSYEQYF	TGTGCTAGTGTTAGGGGAAGCTCCTACGAGCAGTACTTC
NA	NA	TRBV12-2	TRBJ2-7	CASRPGTVIFTSYEQYF	TGTGCAAGTCGCCCCGGGACAGTGATTTTTACCTCCTACGAGCAGTACTTC
NA	TRBD1	TRBV19	TRBJ1-2	CASSLDRDNYGYTF	TGTGCCAGTAGTCTCGACAGGGATAACTATGGCTACACCTTC
NA	NA	TRBV6-5	TRBJ2-5	CASSYPQTQETQYF	TGTGCCAGCAGTTACCCCCAGACTCAAGAGACCCAGTACTTC
NA	NA	TRBV5-6	TRBJ1-5	CASSLAGWDQPQHF	TGTGCCAGCAGCTTGGCAGGTTGGGATCAGCCCCAGCATTTT
NA	NA	TRBV28	TRBJ2-7	CASSLWFEGSYEQYF	TGTGCCAGCAGTTTATGGTTTGAGGGTTCTTACGAGCAGTACTTC